This passage covers 13 T cell receptor beta chains from one sample sequenced in a study of cytomegalovirus exposure and HLA in healthy donors. The protocol was immunoSEQ multiplex PCR, while the TCRdb copy is restricted to in-frame clones and leaves out a portion. The data hold 90,000 or so clones, with 85% observed a single time. Sequences were obtained from PBMCs. The source is a man in his late teens or twenties in good health and CMV-seropositive.

The chain is built from TRBV6-1 and TRBJ2-1; 7 bases align to TRBD1. CDR3 length: 13 residues. V trimming: 7 bases; J trimming: 7 bases; junction bases outside the gene matches: 7. Germline values: CDR1 MNHNS, CDR2 SASEGT. In DNA form, the CDR3 reads TGTGCCAGCAAGACAGGGACCCCTAATGAGCAGTTCTTC. Protein product: CASKTGTPNEQFF.

The rearrangement uses TRBV7-9 and TRBJ2-5; 10 bases align to TRBD2. Unmatched junction bases numbered 5, after V lost 4 bases and J lost 3 bases. Germline assignment: CDR1 SEHNR and CDR2 FQNEAQ (reference sequence). This CDR3 contains 15 residues. This CDR3 is CASSSGTSAKETQYF. The DNA for the CDR3 is TGTGCCAGCAGCTCCGGGACTAGCGCCAAAGAGACCCAGTACTTC.

This rearrangement joins TRBV19 to TRBJ2-1, with 9 bases aligning to TRBD2. CDR1 and CDR2 from the germline V gene are LNHDA and SQIVND (reference sequence). This CDR3 is 13 amino acids long. V lost 1 base, J lost 9 bases, and 1 base stayed unmatched. In DNA, the CDR3 is TGTGCCAGTAGTATAGGACTAGCGGTTGAGCAGTTCTTC. Protein: CASSIGLAVEQFF.

This CDR3 is CASSSVEVRGAGETQYF. CDR3 nucleotide sequence: TGTGCCAGCAGTTCTGTTGAGGTGCGGGGCGCTGGGGAGACCCAGTACTTC. V and J are TRBV28 and TRBJ2-5; maybe TRBD2 (6 bases). The CDR3 sequence is 17 residues long. The V gene lost 4 bases and the J gene lost 5 bases, with 23 bases spanning the gap. In germline, CDR1 is MDHEN, CDR2 SYDVKM.

The CDR3 bases are TGTGCCAGTAGTCCCTTGACAGTTCCCTACGAGCAGTACTTC. It specifies CASSPLTVPYEQYF. The chain uses TRBV19 and TRBJ2-7; the D gene is possibly TRBD1 (5 bases). The CDR3 is 14 amino acids. Trimming left V 5 bases short and J 2 bases short, with 13 bases between. CDR1 is LNHDA, CDR2 SQIVND, per germline (reference sequence).

The chain joins TRBV2 to TRBJ2-5; TRBD2 matches at 10 bases. Germline CDR1 SNHLY, CDR2 FYNNEI. The CDR3 spans 18 residues. V trimming: 6 bases; J trimming: 3 bases; junction bases outside the gene matches: 16. The CDR3 DNA is TGTGCCAGCAGGGCCCCCGTCAGGCCTAGCGGGAGAGAAGAGACCCAGTACTTC. It codes for CASRAPVRPSGREETQYF. Full variable domain (missing parts from reference TRBV2 and TRBJ2-5): EPEVTQTPSHQVTQMGQEVILRCVPISNHLYFYWYRQILGQKVEFLVSFYNNEISEKSEIFDDQFSVERPDGSNFTLKIRSTKLEDSAMYFCASRAPVRPSGREETQYFGPGTRLLVL.

This chain uses TRBV9 with TRBJ2-7; D perhaps matches TRBD2 (6 bases). Trimming removed 0 bases from V and 5 bases from J, with 12 bases in between. Germline V gene lookup returns CDR1 SGDLS and CDR2 YYNGEE. CDR3 length: 14 amino acids. The CDR3: CASSVGGGSNEQYF. The CDR3 DNA sequence: TGTGCCAGCAGCGTAGGGGGAGGAAGCAACGAGCAGTACTTC.

The chain couples TRBV4-2 to TRBJ1-2, with TRBD1 as a possible D gene (5 bases). Trimming removed 1 base from V and 2 bases from J, with 5 bases in between. Per the germline V gene, CDR1 is LGHNA and CDR2 is YNFKEQ. The CDR3 spans 13 residues. The CDR3 region is CASSQAGNYGYTF. CDR3 nucleotides: TGTGCCAGCAGCCAAGCAGGGAACTATGGCTACACCTTC.

The rearrangement uses TRBV5-1 and TRBJ2-1, with 9 bases that match TRBD2. Trimming removed 0 bases from V and 9 bases from J; junction bases left unmatched: 1. This CDR3 comprises 13 residues. Per germline, CDR1 SGHRS and CDR2 YFSETQ. In DNA form, the CDR3 reads TGCGCCAGCAGCTTGGGGACTAGCGCTGAGCAGTTCTTC. This sequence encodes CASSLGTSAEQFF.

This chain links TRBV2 with TRBJ2-2, with 10 bases that match TRBD2. The CDR3 sequence is 15 residues long. V trimming: 6 bases; J trimming: 6 bases; junction bases outside the gene matches: 7. The germline V gene encodes CDR1 SNHLY and CDR2 FYNNEI. The CDR3 DNA reads TGTGCCAGCAGGACCGGGACTAGCGTCTCCGGGGAGCTGTTTTTT. Translation: CASRTGTSVSGELFF.

The chain has TRBV5-1 and TRBJ2-3, with no clear D. Germline assignment: CDR1 SGHRS and CDR2 YFSETQ. The CDR3 extends over 15 amino acids. V was cut by 0 bases and J by 4 bases, with 12 bases left in between. Here the CDR3 reads CASSLVAPGSDTQYF. The CDR3 DNA is TGCGCCAGCAGCTTGGTGGCCCCAGGTTCAGATACGCAGTATTTT.

This chain connects TRBV10-1 to TRBJ2-7, with 8 bases matching TRBD1. CDR3 length: 13 amino acids. J lost 5 bases, V lost 4 bases, and 4 bases had no gene match. Germline CDR1 reads WNHNN; CDR2 reads SYGVQD (reference sequence). In nucleotides, the CDR3 is TGCGCCAGCAGTGGTGGACAGGGCGACGAGCAGTACTTC. This codes for CASSGGQGDEQYF.

DNA of the CDR3: TGTGCCAGCAGTTTAACCACAGGGATCGGCTATGGCTACACCTTC. The encoded protein is CASSLTTGIGYGYTF. This chain connects TRBV27 to TRBJ1-2, with a tentative D call TRBD1 (6 bases). CDR1 is MNHEY and CDR2 is SMNVEV in the germline V gene (reference sequence). V was trimmed by 2 bases and J by 4 bases, leaving 14 bases between them. This CDR3 spans 15 amino acids.